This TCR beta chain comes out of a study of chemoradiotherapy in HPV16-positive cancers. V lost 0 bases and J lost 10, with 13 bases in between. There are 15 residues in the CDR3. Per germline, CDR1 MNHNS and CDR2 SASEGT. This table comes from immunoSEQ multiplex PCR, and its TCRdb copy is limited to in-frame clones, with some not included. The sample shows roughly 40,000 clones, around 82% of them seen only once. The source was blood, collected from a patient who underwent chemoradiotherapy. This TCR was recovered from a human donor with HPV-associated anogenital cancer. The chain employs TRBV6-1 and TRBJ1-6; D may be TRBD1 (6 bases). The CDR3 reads CASSEAPGAGSPLHF. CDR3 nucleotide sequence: TGTGCCAGCAGTGAAGCGCCAGGGGCAGGGTCACCCCTCCACTTT.